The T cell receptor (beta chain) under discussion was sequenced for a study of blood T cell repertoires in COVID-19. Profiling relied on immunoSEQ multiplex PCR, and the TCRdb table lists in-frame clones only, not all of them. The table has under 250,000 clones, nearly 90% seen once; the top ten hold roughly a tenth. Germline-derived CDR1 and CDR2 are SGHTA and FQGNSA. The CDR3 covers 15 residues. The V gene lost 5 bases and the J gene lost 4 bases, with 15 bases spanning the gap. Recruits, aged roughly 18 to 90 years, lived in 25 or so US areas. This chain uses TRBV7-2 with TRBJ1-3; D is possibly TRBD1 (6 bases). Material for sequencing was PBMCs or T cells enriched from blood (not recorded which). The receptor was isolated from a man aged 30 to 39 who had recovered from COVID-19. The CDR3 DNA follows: TGTGCCAGCAGCAACGGCCGGGGGGGCGGAAACACCATATATTTT. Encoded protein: CASSNGRGGGNTIYF.